This TCR beta chain was sequenced for a study of human T cells and chemical hapten exposure. Noted time point: patch test 3, about 24 weeks after DPC sensitization. Indicated treatment: therapeutic diphenylcyclopropenone sensitization with weekly scalp DPC. This clonotype was counted between two and nine times. The germline V and J ends were trimmed by 6 bases and 3 bases, with 11 bases remaining between them. Germline V gene data show CDR1 as SQVTM and CDR2 as ANQGSEA. The CDR3 spans 12 residues. Each CDR3 protein is one row after TCRdb ran MiXCR on the RACE reads. Of some 170,000 distinct CDR3 sequences listed, about 30% are singletons.

The TCR comes from a young woman with alopecia areata. Some clones in this sample may be carry-over from other donors' samples. J is TRBJ1-1 and V is TRBV29-1, with D possibly TRBD1 on 5 matching bases. The input for sequencing was whole blood, taken in connection with sensitization to the hapten diphenylcyclopropenone (DPC). CDR3 DNA sequence: TGCAGCGTGGGGGGTGGTGACACTGAAGCTTTCTTT. Its protein is CSVGGGDTEAFF.